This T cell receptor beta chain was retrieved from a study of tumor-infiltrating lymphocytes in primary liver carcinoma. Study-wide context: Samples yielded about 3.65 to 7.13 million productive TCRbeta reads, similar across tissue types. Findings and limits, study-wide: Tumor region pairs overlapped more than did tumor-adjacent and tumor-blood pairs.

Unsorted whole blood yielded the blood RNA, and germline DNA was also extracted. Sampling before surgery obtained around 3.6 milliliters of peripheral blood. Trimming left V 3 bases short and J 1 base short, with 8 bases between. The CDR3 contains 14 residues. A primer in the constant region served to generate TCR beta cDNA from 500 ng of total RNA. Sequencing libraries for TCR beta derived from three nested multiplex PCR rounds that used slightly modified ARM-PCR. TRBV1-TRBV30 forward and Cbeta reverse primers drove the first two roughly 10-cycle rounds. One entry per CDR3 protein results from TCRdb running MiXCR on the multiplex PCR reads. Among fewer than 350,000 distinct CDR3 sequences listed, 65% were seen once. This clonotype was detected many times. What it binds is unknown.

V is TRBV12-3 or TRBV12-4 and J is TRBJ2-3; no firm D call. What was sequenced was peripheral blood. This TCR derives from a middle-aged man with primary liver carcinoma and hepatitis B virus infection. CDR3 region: CASSLAGGTDTQYF. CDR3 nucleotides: TGTGCCAGCAGTTTGGCCGGAGGCACAGATACGCAGTATTTT.